These 21 T cell receptor beta chains share one sample of origin, sequenced in a study of blood T cell repertoires in COVID-19 (dated by TCRdb to the early 2020s). The library was obtained by the immunoSEQ multiplex PCR assay. Held by TCRdb, this immuneACCESS table contains in-frame sequences only and omits some clones. Under half of the omission traces to an unresolved V gene where checked; the cause of the rest is unknown. The table for this sample lists around 440,000 clones; approximately 88% of them were counted only once. The ten largest clones take up 10% to 15% of the sample. The material sequenced was peripheral blood. The receptor source for this set is a woman aged 50 to 60 with COVID-19, enrolled during active disease.

The chain employs TRBV10-3 and TRBJ1-4; D gene uncertain. Deletions cut 6 bases from V and 7 bases from J, with 9 bases between. The germline gives CDR1 ENHRY, CDR2 SYGVKD. CDR3 length: 12 amino acids. The CDR3 sequence is CAISPTGEKLFF. CDR3 nucleotides: TGTGCCATCAGCCCCACGGGTGAAAAACTGTTTTTT.

This rearrangement joins TRBV7-2 to TRBJ2-3; 12 bases fit TRBD2. The CDR3 spans 16 residues. The junction had 8 bases not matched to a gene; V was cut back by 4 bases and J by 6 bases. The V gene's germline CDR1 is SGHTA and CDR2 FQGNSA. In DNA form, the CDR3 reads TGTGCCAGCAGCTCATTGACTAGCGGGGGCAGTGATACGCAGTATTTT. The encoded protein is CASSSLTSGGSDTQYF.

V and J are TRBV18 and TRBJ1-6, with 7 bases lining up with TRBD1. With V trimmed by 6 bases and J by 4 bases, 6 bases remained unmatched. Germline CDR1 reads KGHSH; CDR2 reads LQKENI. CDR3 length: 15 amino acids. The CDR3 protein is CASSRRTGYNSPLHF. CDR3 sequence (DNA): TGTGCCAGCTCGCGGAGGACAGGTTATAATTCACCCCTCCACTTT.

The chain joins TRBV6-2 or TRBV6-3 to TRBJ1-2; D remains ambiguous. Deletions cut 4 bases from V and 4 bases from J, with 7 bases between. Germline assignment: CDR1 MNHEY and CDR2 SVGEGT. The CDR3 length is 12 residues. In nucleotides, the CDR3 is TGTGCCAGCAGTTCCAGAATCTATGGCTACACCTTC. Its protein product is CASSSRIYGYTF.

This chain uses TRBV23-1 with TRBJ1-2; TRBD1 is a possible D gene (5 bases). TRBV23-1 is an open reading frame, and its role is uncertain. Between the trimmed V and J ends, which lost 4 bases and 0 bases, there was a span of 15 bases. The CDR3 spans 16 residues. CDR3 nucleotide sequence: TGCGCCAGCAGTCCCACGGGGGTAAAAACTAACTATGGCTACACCTTC. Encoded protein: CASSPTGVKTNYGYTF.

The V and J genes are TRBV6-5 and TRBJ2-7; a weak D match, TRBD2 (7 bases). The CDR3 totals 14 residues. Deletions cut 8 bases from V and 2 bases from J, with 16 bases between. From germline, CDR1 is MNHEY and CDR2 SVGAGI. The chain's CDR3 is CASGRGGGPYEQYF. CDR3 bases: TGTGCCAGCGGCCGGGGCGGGGGCCCCTACGAGCAGTACTTC.

The V gene is TRBV7-9, the J gene TRBJ1-1, with D possibly TRBD1 on 5 matching bases. The germline CDR1 and CDR2 sequences are SEHNR and FQNEAQ (reference sequence). V shed 5 bases and J shed 2 bases, with 12 bases lying between them. The length of the CDR3 is 14 residues. Written as DNA, the CDR3 is TGTGCCAGCAGCAGTACAGGAGCTAACACTGAAGCTTTCTTT. Protein product: CASSSTGANTEAFF.

The genes are TRBV7-9 and TRBJ2-1; 13 nucleotides match TRBD2. Losses at the gene ends were 2 bases for V and 9 bases for J; bases not matched to a gene: 1. CDR1 and CDR2 (germline): SEHNR, FQNEAQ (reference sequence). The CDR3 contains 14 residues. CDR3 region: CASSLTSGGVEQFF. The CDR3 DNA follows: TGTGCCAGCAGCTTAACTAGCGGGGGGGTTGAGCAGTTCTTC.

Remarks on this clone: Different DNA sequences within this sample yield the same CDR3. This chain connects TRBV9 to TRBJ1-3, with D maybe TRBD1 (5 bases). CDR3 length: 12 residues. Trimming pared 0 bases from V and 7 bases from J, leaving 5 bases between. CDR1 SGDLS and CDR2 YYNGEE come from the germline V gene. The CDR3 DNA sequence: TGTGCCAGCAGCGTAGAGGGGAACACCATATATTTT. Translating gives CASSVEGNTIYF.

The CDR3 region is CATSGQGARDGYTF. The CDR3 nucleotides are TGTGCCACCAGCGGACAGGGGGCGCGGGACGGCTACACCTTC. J is TRBJ1-2 and V is TRBV24-1; 11 positions agree with TRBD1. Germline-derived CDR1 and CDR2 are KGHDR and SFDVKD. Trimming at V came to 7 bases and at J to 8 bases, leaving 8 bases not matched to a gene. The CDR3 totals 14 residues.

The chain combines TRBV6-5 with TRBJ1-1; TRBD1 is a possible D gene (5 bases). Trimming pared 2 bases from V and 5 bases from J, leaving 12 bases between. The germline V gene has CDR1 MNHEY and CDR2 SVGAGI. The length of the CDR3 is 14 residues. CDR3 DNA sequence: TGTGCCAGCAGTTACGGAGGGGCGGAGACTGAAGCTTTCTTT. It translates to CASSYGGAETEAFF.

The chain carries TRBV13 and TRBJ2-3; 8 nucleotides line up with TRBD1. Germline V gene data show CDR1 as PRHDT and CDR2 as FYEKMQ (reference sequence). The trim removed 4 bases at V and 3 bases at J, leaving 3 bases unmatched. The CDR3 runs to 14 residues. The CDR3 DNA is TGTGCCAGCAGCTCGACAGGGGAAACAGATACGCAGTATTTT. Translated, it gives CASSSTGETDTQYF.

V gene TRBV27 combines with J gene TRBJ2-3, with TRBD2 identical over 8 bases. The CDR3 runs to 16 residues. J was trimmed by 4 bases and V by 3 bases; bases with no gene match: 9. The germline CDR1 and CDR2 sequences are MNHEY and SMNVEV (reference sequence). The CDR3 loop reads CASSLWGRGAADTQYF. The CDR3 DNA reads as TGTGCCAGCAGTTTGTGGGGGCGGGGGGCGGCAGATACGCAGTATTTT.

The chain uses TRBV2 and TRBJ2-7; tentatively, D is TRBD1 (5 bases). Trimming took off 4 bases at V and 2 bases at J, with 9 bases between the two ends. The CDR3 is 13 residues long. Germline values: CDR1 SNHLY, CDR2 FYNNEI. The CDR3 nucleotides are TGTGCCAGCAGTGTCAAGGGGCCCTACGAGCAGTACTTC. It yields the protein CASSVKGPYEQYF. Full variable domain (rest looked up from reference TRBV2 and TRBJ2-7): EPEVTQTPSHQVTQMGQEVILRCVPISNHLYFYWYRQILGQKVEFLVSFYNNEISEKSEIFDDQFSVERPDGSNFTLKIRSTKLEDSAMYFCASSVKGPYEQYFGPGTRLTVT.

This clone was recorded at least ten times. The chain couples TRBV10-2 to TRBJ1-1, with TRBD1 identical over 10 bases. V shed 5 bases and J 0 bases; nucleotides not matched to a gene: 9. CDR3 length: 17 residues. CDR1 WSHSY and CDR2 SAAADI come from the germline V gene. The chain's CDR3 is CASSPPRGQGMNTEAFF. The CDR3 DNA is TGCGCCAGCAGTCCTCCACGGGGACAGGGGATGAACACTGAAGCTTTCTTT.

V and J are TRBV2 and TRBJ1-2, with 7 bases that match TRBD1. V shed 10 bases, J shed 0 bases, and the junction held 11 bases outside the gene matches. This CDR3 has 15 amino acids. Germline V CDR1 and CDR2: SNHLY, FYNNEI. Here the CDR3 DNA reads TGTGCCATCACCGGATCCGGGACAGCTAACTATGGCTACACCTTC. This codes for CAITGSGTANYGYTF.

The genes are TRBV9 and TRBJ1-1, with D possibly being TRBD1 (5 bases). Germline V gene data show CDR1 as SGDLS and CDR2 as YYNGEE. The CDR3 is 15 residues long. V dropped 0 bases and J dropped 7 bases, with 16 bases sitting between them. The CDR3 bases are TGTGCCAGCAGCGTAGTGAGGGGCGGGGAGGGTGAAGCTTTCTTT. It codes for CASSVVRGGEGEAFF.

The rearrangement joins TRBV5-1 to TRBJ2-1, with D unclear. The CDR3 has 12 residues. The germline V gene has CDR1 SGHRS and CDR2 YFSETQ. V was trimmed by 7 bases and J by 2 bases, leaving 7 bases between them. The CDR3 DNA follows: TGCGCCAGCCATAACACCTACAATGAGCAGTTCTTC. Translating it yields CASHNTYNEQFF.

This chain connects TRBV7-2 to TRBJ1-4; no clear D gene. Trimming took off 3 bases at V and 4 bases at J, with 9 bases between the two ends. There are 14 residues in the CDR3. CDR1 and CDR2 (germline): SGHTA, FQGNSA. The CDR3 nucleotides read TGTGCCAGCAGCTTGTCCCAGAATAATGAAAAACTGTTTTTT. This gives the protein CASSLSQNNEKLFF.

The CDR3 is CATSSRGNTEAFF. In DNA form, the CDR3 reads TGTGCCACCAGCAGCAGGGGTAACACTGAAGCTTTCTTT. The V and J genes are TRBV15 and TRBJ1-1, with a weak D call TRBD1 (6 bases). Trimming left V 3 bases short and J 2 bases short, with 7 bases between. Per the germline V gene, CDR1 is LNHNV and CDR2 is YYDKDF (reference sequence). The CDR3 runs 13 residues.

J is TRBJ2-7 and V is TRBV5-1; 11 bases match TRBD2. The CDR3 is made up of 18 amino acids. V dropped 0 bases and J dropped 2; count of bases not matched to a gene: 10. The germline V gene has CDR1 SGHRS and CDR2 YFSETQ. CDR3 sequence: CASSLVPSGGPSAYEQYF. CDR3 in DNA: TGCGCCAGCAGCTTGGTCCCTAGCGGGGGGCCGTCAGCCTACGAGCAGTACTTC. The variable domain in full, completed from reference TRBV5-1 and TRBJ2-7, reads KAGVTQTPRYLIKTRGQQVTLSCSPISGHRSVSWYQQTPGQGLQFLFEYFSETQRNKGNFPGRFSGRQFSNSRSEMNVSTLELGDSALYLCASSLVPSGGPSAYEQYFGPGTRLTVT.